The T cell receptor (beta chain) described here comes from a study of blood T cells in healthy people across ages. Only one count was recorded for this clonotype. V was pared by 2 bases and J by 8 bases, with 13 bases between. This CDR3 comprises 14 residues. Germline CDR1 and CDR2: LGHDT and YNNKEL (reference sequence). A J-beta primer mix and a sample-barcoded 5' primer were used in a second PCR of about 7 to 12 cycles. TCRdb re-called the 5' RACE reads through MiXCR, storing one row per CDR3 protein. There are about 1.4 million distinct CDR3 sequences in the sample; roughly 59% occur only once, and under 8.5% lies in the top ten.

The receptor's source is a man younger than 35 in good health. Source material: blood. The V and J genes are TRBV3-1 and TRBJ2-1, with D uncertain. The CDR3 loop is CASSQMATGDEQFF. CDR3 nucleotides: TGTGCCAGCAGCCAAATGGCTACGGGCGATGAGCAGTTCTTC.